This TCR beta chain was documented in a study of shared clonotypes between healthy human individuals. This clone appeared many times. Other DNA sequences in this specimen translate into the identical CDR3. V lost 5 bases, J lost 3 bases, and 17 bases lay in between. CDR3 length: 15 residues. Germline assignment: CDR1 LNHNV and CDR2 YYDKDF (reference sequence). Measured with immunoSEQ multiplex PCR; TCRdb has only the in-frame clones, and not every one. The sample holds some 1 million clones, roughly 80% seen once. V usage is TRBV15 and J usage is TRBJ2-7, with TRBD1 as a possible D gene (6 bases). Specimen: memory CD4+ T cells sorted from blood. The subset was: CD45RA-negative fraction. This TCR was recovered from a man aged 18 to 29 in good health. CDR3 in DNA: TGTGCCACCAGCGCATCTCGGGACACAAGCTACGAGCAGTACTTC. It codes for CATSASRDTSYEQYF.